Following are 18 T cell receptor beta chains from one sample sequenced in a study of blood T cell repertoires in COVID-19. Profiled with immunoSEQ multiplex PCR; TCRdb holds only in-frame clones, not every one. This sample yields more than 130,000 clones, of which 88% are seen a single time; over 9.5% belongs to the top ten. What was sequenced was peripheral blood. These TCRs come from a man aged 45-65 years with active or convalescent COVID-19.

This CDR3 is CASSSSGTGETEAFF. As DNA, the CDR3 is TGTGCCAGCAGTTCCTCCGGGACAGGGGAAACTGAAGCTTTCTTT. This rearrangement joins TRBV28 to TRBJ1-1; 10 bases are a match to TRBD1. CDR1 is MDHEN and CDR2 is SYDVKM in the germline V gene. This CDR3 region has 15 residues. J gave up 5 bases and V 4 bases, and 7 bases lay outside the gene matches. Drawing the rest from reference TRBV28 and TRBJ1-1, the complete variable domain is DVKVTQSSRYLVKRTGEKVFLECVQDMDHENMFWYRQDPGLGLRLIYFSYDVKMKEKGDIPEGYSVSREKKERFSLILESASTNQTSMYLCASSSSGTGETEAFFGQGTRLTVV.

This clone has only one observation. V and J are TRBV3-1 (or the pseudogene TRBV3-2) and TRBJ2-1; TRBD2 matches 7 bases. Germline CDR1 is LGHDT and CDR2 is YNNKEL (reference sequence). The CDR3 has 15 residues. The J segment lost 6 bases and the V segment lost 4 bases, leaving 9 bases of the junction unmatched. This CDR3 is CASSRTRYAGNEQFF. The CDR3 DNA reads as TGTGCCAGCAGCCGGACTAGGTACGCGGGCAATGAGCAGTTCTTC.

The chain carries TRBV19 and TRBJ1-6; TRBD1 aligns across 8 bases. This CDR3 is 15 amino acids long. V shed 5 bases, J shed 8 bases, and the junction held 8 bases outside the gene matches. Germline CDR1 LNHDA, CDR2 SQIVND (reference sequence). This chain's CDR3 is CASSPTGDEDSPLHF. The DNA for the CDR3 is TGTGCCAGTAGTCCGACAGGGGATGAGGATTCACCCCTCCACTTT.

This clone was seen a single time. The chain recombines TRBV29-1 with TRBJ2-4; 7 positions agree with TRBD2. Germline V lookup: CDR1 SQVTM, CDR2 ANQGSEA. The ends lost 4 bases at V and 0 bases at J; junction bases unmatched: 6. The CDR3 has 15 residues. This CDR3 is CSVVEGGTAKNIQYF. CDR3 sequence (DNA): TGCAGCGTTGTAGAGGGAGGGACAGCCAAAAACATTCAGTACTTC.

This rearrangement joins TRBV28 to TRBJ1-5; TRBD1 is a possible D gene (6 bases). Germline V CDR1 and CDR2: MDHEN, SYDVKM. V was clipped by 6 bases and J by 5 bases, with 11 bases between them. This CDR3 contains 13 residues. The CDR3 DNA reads TGTGCCAGCAGGACAGGAGCTTATCAGCCCCAGCATTTT. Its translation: CASRTGAYQPQHF. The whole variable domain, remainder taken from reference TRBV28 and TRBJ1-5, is DVKVTQSSRYLVKRTGEKVFLECVQDMDHENMFWYRQDPGLGLRLIYFSYDVKMKEKGDIPEGYSVSREKKERFSLILESASTNQTSMYLCASRTGAYQPQHFGDGTRLSIL.

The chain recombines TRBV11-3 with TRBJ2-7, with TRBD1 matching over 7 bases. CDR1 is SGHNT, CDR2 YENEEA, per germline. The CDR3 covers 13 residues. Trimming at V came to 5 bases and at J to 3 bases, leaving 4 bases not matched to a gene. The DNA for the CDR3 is TGTGCCAGCAGCACAGGGGCAGGCTACGAGCAGTACTTC. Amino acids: CASSTGAGYEQYF.

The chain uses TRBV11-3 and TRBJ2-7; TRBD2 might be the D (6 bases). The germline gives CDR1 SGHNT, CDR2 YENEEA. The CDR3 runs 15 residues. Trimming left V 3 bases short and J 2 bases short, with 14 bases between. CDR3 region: CASSFGGIWAYEQYF. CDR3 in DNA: TGTGCCAGCAGCTTCGGAGGGATATGGGCCTACGAGCAGTACTTC.

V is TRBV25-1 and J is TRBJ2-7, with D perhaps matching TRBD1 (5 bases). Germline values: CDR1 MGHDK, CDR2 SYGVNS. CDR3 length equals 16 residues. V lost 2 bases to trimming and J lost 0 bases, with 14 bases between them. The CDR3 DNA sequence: TGTGCCAGCAGTGAAATGGGGCAGGGTCGCTCCTACGAGCAGTACTTC. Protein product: CASSEMGQGRSYEQYF.

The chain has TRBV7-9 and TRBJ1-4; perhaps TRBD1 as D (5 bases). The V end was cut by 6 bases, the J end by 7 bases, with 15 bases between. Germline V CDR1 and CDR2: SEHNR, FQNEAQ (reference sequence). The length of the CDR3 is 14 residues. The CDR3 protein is CASRGLGVVEKLFF. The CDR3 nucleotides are TGTGCCAGCAGGGGACTGGGGGTGGTTGAAAAACTGTTTTTT.

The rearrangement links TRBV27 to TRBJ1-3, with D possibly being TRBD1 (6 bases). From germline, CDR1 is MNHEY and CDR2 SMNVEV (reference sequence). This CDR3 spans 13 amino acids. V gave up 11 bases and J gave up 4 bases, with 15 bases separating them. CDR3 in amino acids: CASWPQGGNTIYF. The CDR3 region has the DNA TGTGCCTCTTGGCCGCAGGGGGGAAACACCATATATTTT.

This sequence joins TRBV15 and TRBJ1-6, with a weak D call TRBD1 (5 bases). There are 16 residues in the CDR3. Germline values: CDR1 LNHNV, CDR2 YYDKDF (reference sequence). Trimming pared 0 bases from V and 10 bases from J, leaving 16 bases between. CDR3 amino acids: CATSRDRGGLDSPLHF. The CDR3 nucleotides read TGTGCCACCAGCAGAGATCGGGGGGGGTTAGACTCACCCCTCCACTTT. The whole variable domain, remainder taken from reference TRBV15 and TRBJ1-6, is DAMVIQNPRYQVTQFGKPVTLSCSQTLNHNVMYWYQQKSSQAPKLLFHYYDKDFNNEADTPDNFQSRRPNTSFCFLDIRSPGLGDTAMYLCATSRDRGGLDSPLHFGNGTRLTVT.

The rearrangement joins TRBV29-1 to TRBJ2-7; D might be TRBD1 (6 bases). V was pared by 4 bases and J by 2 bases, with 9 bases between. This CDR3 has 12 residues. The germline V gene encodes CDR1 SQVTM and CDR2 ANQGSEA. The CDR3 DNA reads TGCAGCGTTGCGACAGGACCCTACGAGCAGTACTTC. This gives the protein CSVATGPYEQYF.

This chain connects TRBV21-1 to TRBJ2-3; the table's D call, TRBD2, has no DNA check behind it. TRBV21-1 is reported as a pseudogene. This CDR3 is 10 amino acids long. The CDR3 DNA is TGTGCCACCTTCCTCTATACGCAGTATTTT. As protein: CATFLYTQYF.

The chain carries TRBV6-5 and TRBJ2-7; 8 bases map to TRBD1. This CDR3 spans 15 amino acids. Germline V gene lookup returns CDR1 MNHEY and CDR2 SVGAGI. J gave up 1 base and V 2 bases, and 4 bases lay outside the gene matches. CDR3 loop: CASSYRGQGSYEQYF. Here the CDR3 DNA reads TGTGCCAGCAGTTACCGTGGACAGGGTTCCTACGAGCAGTACTTC.

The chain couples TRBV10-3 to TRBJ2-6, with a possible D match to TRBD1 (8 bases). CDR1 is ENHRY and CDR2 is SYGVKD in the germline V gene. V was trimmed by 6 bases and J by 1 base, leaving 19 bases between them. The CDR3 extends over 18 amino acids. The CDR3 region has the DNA TGTGCCATCAGGTTAGACAGGGGAGGGAATTCTGGGGCCAACGTCCTGACTTTC. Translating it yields CAIRLDRGGNSGANVLTF.

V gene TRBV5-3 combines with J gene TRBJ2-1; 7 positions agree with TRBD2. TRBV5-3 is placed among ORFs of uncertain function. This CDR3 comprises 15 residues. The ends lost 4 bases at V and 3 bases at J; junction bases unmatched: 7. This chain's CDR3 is CARSILAVNYNEQFF. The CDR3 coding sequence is TGTGCCAGAAGCATCCTAGCGGTGAACTACAATGAGCAGTTCTTC.

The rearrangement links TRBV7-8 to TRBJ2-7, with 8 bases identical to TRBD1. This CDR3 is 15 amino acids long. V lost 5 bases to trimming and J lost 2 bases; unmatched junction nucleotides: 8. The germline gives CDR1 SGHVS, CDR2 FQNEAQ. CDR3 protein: CASSQTGTGPYEQYF. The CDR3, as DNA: TGTGCCAGCAGCCAAACCGGGACAGGTCCCTACGAGCAGTACTTC. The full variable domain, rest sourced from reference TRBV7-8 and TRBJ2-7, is GAGVSQSPRYKVAKRGQDVALRCDPISGHVSLFWYQQALGQGPEFLTYFQNEAQLDKSGLPSDRFFAERPEGSVSTLKIQRTQQEDSAVYLCASSQTGTGPYEQYFGPGTRLTVT.

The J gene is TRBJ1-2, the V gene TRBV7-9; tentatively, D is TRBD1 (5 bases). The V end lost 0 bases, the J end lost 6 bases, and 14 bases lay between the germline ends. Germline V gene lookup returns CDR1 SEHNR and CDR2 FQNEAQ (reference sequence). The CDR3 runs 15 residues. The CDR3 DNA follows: TGTGCCAGCAGCTTAGCGGGGCCGGTCTCGGATGGCTACACCTTC. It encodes CASSLAGPVSDGYTF.